One sample yielded the 26 T cell receptor beta chains listed below, sequenced in a study of control samples from healthy donors and cancer patients. This table comes from immunoSEQ multiplex PCR, and its TCRdb copy is limited to in-frame clones, with some not included. The sample shows roughly 130,000 clones, 75% to 95% of them seen only once. The sequenced sample was blood. These receptors originate from a man younger than 35 in good health.

V and J are TRBV6-2 or TRBV6-3 and TRBJ1-6, with D uncertain. The CDR3 is made up of 16 amino acids. Germline V CDR1 and CDR2: MNHEY, SVGEGT. V shed 5 bases and J shed 7 bases, with 18 bases lying between them. The CDR3 nucleotides are TGTGCCAGCAGTGCCTCGTATATAGGGTGGAATTCACCCCTCCACTTT. It encodes CASSASYIGWNSPLHF.

J is TRBJ2-3 and V is TRBV4-1, with D perhaps TRBD1 (5 bases). Germline V gene lookup returns CDR1 MGHRA and CDR2 YSYEKL. This CDR3 comprises 14 residues. V dropped 3 bases and J dropped 2 bases, with 9 bases sitting between them. The chain's CDR3 is CASSHPGPTDTQYF. The CDR3 bases are TGCGCCAGCAGCCACCCAGGGCCCACAGATACGCAGTATTTT.

The V gene is TRBV7-8, the J gene TRBJ1-6, with D tentatively TRBD1 (6 bases). Germline CDR1 reads SGHVS; CDR2 reads FQNEAQ. The CDR3 sequence is 14 residues long. Trimming cost V 5 bases and J 7 bases, with 12 bases left between them. The CDR3 reads CASSVQGMNSPLHF. The CDR3 bases are TGTGCCAGCAGCGTCCAGGGGATGAATTCACCCCTCCACTTT.

The chain has TRBV29-1 and TRBJ1-1; possibly TRBD1 for D (5 bases). This CDR3 comprises 13 residues. Germline CDR1 reads SQVTM; CDR2 reads ANQGSEA. V gave up 7 bases and J gave up 0 bases, with 12 bases separating them. The CDR3: CSAEGPLNTEAFF. In DNA form, the CDR3 reads TGCAGCGCCGAGGGACCCCTGAACACTGAAGCTTTCTTT.

The CDR3 bases are TGTGCCAGCAGCCGAGTACCAGGGTGGAACTATGGCTACACCTTC. Translation: CASSRVPGWNYGYTF. The chain couples TRBV11-2 to TRBJ1-2, with D possibly TRBD1 on 5 matching bases. The CDR3 spans 15 residues. Trimming shortened V by 5 bases and J by 2 bases, and 15 bases separated the two germline ends. CDR1 is SGHAT and CDR2 is FQNNGV in the germline V gene.

The V call is TRBV28, the J call TRBJ1-2; D is possibly TRBD1 (6 bases). CDR1 is MDHEN, CDR2 SYDVKM, per germline. This CDR3 region has 15 residues. Between the trimmed V and J ends, which lost 3 bases and 8 bases, there was a span of 19 bases. This CDR3 is CASSFRTGGGGGYTF. The CDR3 DNA is TGTGCCAGCAGTTTCCGGACCGGGGGCGGGGGGGGCTACACCTTC.

This chain uses TRBV28 with TRBJ1-1; D is undetermined. The CDR3 runs 14 residues. Germline V gene data show CDR1 as MDHEN and CDR2 as SYDVKM. V lost 3 bases and J lost 4, with 12 bases in between. CDR3 amino acids: CASSLRGSVTEAFF. The CDR3, as DNA: TGTGCCAGCAGTTTGCGGGGATCGGTCACTGAAGCTTTCTTT.

This chain links TRBV7-9 with TRBJ2-5; the D gene is possibly TRBD1 (6 bases). Germline values: CDR1 SEHNR, CDR2 FQNEAQ (reference sequence). The CDR3 spans 16 residues. V lost 4 bases and J 3 bases, leaving 18 bases between the germline ends. DNA of the CDR3: TGTGCCAGCAGCTCTGGGCTCGACAGGTTCGAAGAGACCCAGTACTTC. Encoded protein: CASSSGLDRFEETQYF.

CDR3 loop: CASSDEVVAGPGGTDTQYF. As DNA, the CDR3 is TGTGCCAGCAGTGATGAGGTTGTAGCGGGACCTGGGGGCACAGATACGCAGTATTTT. The chain joins TRBV2 to TRBJ2-3, with 8 nucleotides matching TRBD2. The V and J ends lost 3 bases and 1 base, in that order; junction bases with no gene match: 15. The CDR3 runs to 19 residues. From germline, CDR1 is SNHLY and CDR2 FYNNEI.

DNA of the CDR3: TGTGCCAGCAGTTTATCCGGGACAGGGATCAATGAGCAGTTCTTC. This encodes CASSLSGTGINEQFF. This chain connects TRBV28 to TRBJ2-1; 9 bases are a match to TRBD1. Germline V gives CDR1 MDHEN, CDR2 SYDVKM. The CDR3 contains 15 residues. J gave up 6 bases and V 1 base, and 4 bases lay outside the gene matches.

The chain links TRBV18 to TRBJ2-1, with D perhaps TRBD1 (6 bases). The germline V gene encodes CDR1 KGHSH and CDR2 LQKENI. The V end lost 2 bases, the J end lost 7 bases, and 15 bases lay between the germline ends. The CDR3 totals 15 residues. The CDR3 coding sequence is TGTGCCAGCTCACCAATCACAGGGACCAGGAATGAGCAGTTCTTC. It codes for CASSPITGTRNEQFF.

The chain employs TRBV9 and TRBJ2-7; 9 positions agree with TRBD1. Looked up from germline, CDR1 is SGDLS and CDR2 is YYNGEE. The CDR3 loop spans 16 amino acids. Unmatched junction bases numbered 12, after V lost 4 bases and J lost 4 bases. CDR3: CASSHSPGTGPYEQYF. In nucleotides, the CDR3 is TGTGCCAGCAGCCATTCCCCCGGGACAGGGCCTTACGAGCAGTACTTC.

V is TRBV27 and J is TRBJ1-2; a weak D match, TRBD1 (6 bases). In germline, CDR1 is MNHEY, CDR2 SMNVEV (reference sequence). The CDR3 has 15 amino acids. V was trimmed by 6 bases and J by 0 bases, leaving 14 bases between them. DNA for the CDR3: TGTGCCAGCAGAGGGCAGGGGACTACTAACTATGGCTACACCTTC. Translation gives CASRGQGTTNYGYTF.

The chain carries TRBV11-2 and TRBJ1-1, with D possibly matching TRBD1 (5 bases). Trimming shortened V by 1 base and J by 1 base, and 10 bases separated the two germline ends. The CDR3 consists of 15 residues. Germline V gene data show CDR1 as SGHAT and CDR2 as FQNNGV. The CDR3 DNA reads TGTGCCAGCAGCTTAGTCGGGGGTGGGAACACTGAAGCTTTCTTT. This encodes CASSLVGGGNTEAFF.

CDR3 loop: CATRLAGTDTQYF. CDR3 coding DNA: TGTGCCACCCGACTAGCGGGCACAGATACGCAGTATTTT. This chain links TRBV27 with TRBJ2-3; 9 positions match TRBD2. Germline CDR1 is MNHEY and CDR2 is SMNVEV (reference sequence). This CDR3 contains 13 residues. V lost 10 bases and J lost 1; bases outside the gene matches: 3.

This clone was detected once. V is TRBV9 and J is TRBJ2-1; 7 nucleotides align to TRBD1. V lost 0 bases and J lost 6; bases outside the gene matches: 9. This CDR3 has 16 residues. The germline V gene has CDR1 SGDLS and CDR2 YYNGEE. CDR3 DNA: TGTGCCAGCAGCGTAGCGGTAGGGCACAGGGGCAATGAGCAGTTCTTC. This gives the protein CASSVAVGHRGNEQFF.

J is TRBJ2-1 and V is TRBV11-2, with D perhaps matching TRBD2 (5 bases). Germline V gene sequence: CDR1 SGHAT, CDR2 FQNNGV. V lost 1 base, J lost 4 bases, and 11 bases lay in between. This CDR3 has 15 residues. The CDR3 DNA reads TGTGCCAGCAGCTTAGCGGCGGGTCTATACAATGAGCAGTTCTTC. Translation gives CASSLAAGLYNEQFF. The full variable domain, with the rest looked up from reference TRBV11-2 and TRBJ2-1, is EAGVAQSPRYKIIEKRQSVAFWCNPISGHATLYWYQQILGQGPKLLIQFQNNGVVDDSQLPKDRFSAERLKGVDSTLKIQPAKLEDSAVYLCASSLAAGLYNEQFFGPGTRLTVL.

The chain employs TRBV18 and TRBJ1-5, with 8 bases aligning to TRBD1. This CDR3 spans 15 amino acids. From germline, CDR1 is KGHSH and CDR2 LQKENI. Trimming cost V 6 bases and J 7 bases; bases outside gene matches: 11. CDR3 nucleotide sequence: TGTGCCAGCTCGGCGACAGGGGAAGGGTCACAGCCCCAGCATTTT. Translation: CASSATGEGSQPQHF.

This clone was observed once. CDR3 nucleotides: TGTGCCAGCAGCTTGGTGCTAGCGGAAAACAATGAGCAGTTCTTC. Translating gives CASSLVLAENNEQFF. This chain links TRBV5-4 with TRBJ2-1; TRBD2 agrees at 7 bases. Germline V gene sequence: CDR1 SGHNT, CDR2 YYREEE (reference sequence). V shed 0 bases, J shed 5 bases, and the junction held 5 bases outside the gene matches. CDR3 length: 15 residues.

The J gene is TRBJ2-2, the V gene TRBV13, with TRBD2 identical over 7 bases. The germline gives CDR1 PRHDT, CDR2 FYEKMQ (reference sequence). This CDR3 contains 16 residues. Trimming at V came to 5 bases and at J to 2 bases, leaving 8 bases not matched to a gene. The CDR3 region is CASSKPTSANTGELFF. In DNA, the CDR3 is TGTGCCAGCAGCAAACCAACTAGCGCTAACACCGGGGAGCTGTTTTTT.

The chain links TRBV30 to TRBJ2-7; the match to TRBD2 covers 7 bases. The CDR3 extends over 14 amino acids. Germline CDR1 reads GTSNPN; CDR2 reads SVGIG (reference sequence). J lost 1 base, V lost 0 bases, and 3 bases had no gene match. CDR3 nucleotide sequence: TGTGCCTGGAGTGTGGCGGGAGAATCCTACGAGCAGTACGTC. It specifies CAWSVAGESYEQYV.

The chain is built from TRBV15 and TRBJ1-2; TRBD1 agrees at 9 bases. The germline V gene has CDR1 LNHNV and CDR2 YYDKDF (reference sequence). Unmatched junction bases numbered 7, after V lost 1 base and J lost 7 bases. CDR3 size: 15 residues. The CDR3 spells CATSRAYTGGSGYTF. The CDR3 DNA sequence: TGTGCCACCAGCAGAGCATATACAGGGGGCAGTGGCTACACCTTC.

This chain connects TRBV28 to TRBJ2-7; 11 bases line up with TRBD1. CDR1 and CDR2 (germline): MDHEN, SYDVKM. V lost 5 bases, J lost 3 bases, and 9 bases stayed unmatched. The CDR3 consists of 16 residues. CDR3 sequence reads: CASSASGTGGFYEQYV. CDR3 bases: TGTGCCAGCAGTGCCTCCGGGACAGGGGGATTCTACGAGCAGTACGTC.

The rearrangement links TRBV4-1 to TRBJ2-5; D may be TRBD1 (5 bases). V shed 1 base and J shed 7 bases, with 25 bases lying between them. The CDR3 has 18 amino acids. Germline loops: CDR1 MGHRA, CDR2 YSYEKL. The CDR3 DNA reads as TGCGCCAGCAGCCAAGCCATGGGGCCCTCTGACAGTTGGGGGACCCAGTACTTC. Translation gives CASSQAMGPSDSWGTQYF.

The chain recombines TRBV19 with TRBJ2-5; D is perhaps TRBD1 or TRBD2 (6 bases each). This CDR3 has 14 amino acids. V shed 5 bases and J shed 4 bases, with 14 bases lying between them. Looked up from germline, CDR1 is LNHDA and CDR2 is SQIVND (reference sequence). CDR3 amino acids: CASSVRGRRETQYF. Here the CDR3 DNA reads TGTGCCAGTAGTGTGAGGGGGAGGAGAGAGACCCAGTACTTC.

The CDR3 nucleotides are TGCAGCGTTGGGCGAGACAGTCTTAACTATGGCTACACCTTC. It codes for CSVGRDSLNYGYTF. The genes are TRBV29-1 and TRBJ1-2, with D possibly being TRBD1 (5 bases). The ends were cut back, 4 bases at V and 1 base at J, with 13 bases in the middle. Germline V CDR1 and CDR2: SQVTM, ANQGSEA. CDR3 length: 14 residues.